Listed below are T cell receptor beta chains from one sample, sequenced in a study of blood T cell repertoires in COVID-19. Produced via immunoSEQ multiplex PCR; TCRdb's table is partial and in-frame only. The sample yields some 190,000 clones, approximately 80% seen once. The sequencing input was peripheral blood. The receptors were gathered from an elderly woman with COVID-19, enrolled during active disease. CDR3s include the opening cysteine and the closing phenylalanine or tryptophan. The order of the fields is clone size, D gene, J gene, V gene, CDR3 protein, CDR3 DNA. The D gene is left open where the match is weak. Clone size appears in some rows only: once, few, many, or a class for an expanded clone.

clone size: NA
D gene: NA
J gene: TRBJ2-5
V gene: TRBV5-1
CDR3 protein: CASRFEETQYF
CDR3 DNA: TGCGCCAGCAGGTTCGAAGAGACCCAGTACTTC

clone size: NA
D gene: NA
J gene: TRBJ2-3
V gene: TRBV24-1
CDR3 protein: CATSDYSVHTQYF
CDR3 DNA: TGTGCCACCAGTGATTACTCGGTCCATACGCAGTATTTT

clone size: NA
D gene: TRBD1
J gene: TRBJ1-6
V gene: TRBV6-1
CDR3 protein: CASSERTGQSSYNSPLHF
CDR3 DNA: TGTGCCAGCAGTGAGAGGACAGGGCAAAGCTCCTATAATTCACCCCTCCACTTT

clone size: NA
D gene: NA
J gene: TRBJ1-3
V gene: TRBV9
CDR3 protein: CASSPRLLSGNTIYF
CDR3 DNA: TGTGCCAGCAGCCCTAGACTACTCTCTGGAAACACCATATATTTT

clone size: NA
D gene: NA
J gene: TRBJ2-3
V gene: TRBV15
CDR3 protein: CATSRDKGVTDTQYF
CDR3 DNA: TGTGCCACCAGCAGAGATAAGGGGGTCACAGATACGCAGTATTTT

clone size: NA
D gene: TRBD2
J gene: TRBJ2-7
V gene: TRBV5-1
CDR3 protein: CASSLGLAGDLSYEQYF
CDR3 DNA: TGCGCCAGCAGCTTAGGACTAGCGGGTGACCTTTCCTACGAGCAGTACTTC

clone size: NA
D gene: NA
J gene: TRBJ1-2
V gene: TRBV27
CDR3 protein: CASRGRVGPYGYTF
CDR3 DNA: TGTGCCAGCAGGGGCAGGGTTGGACCTTATGGCTACACCTTC

clone size: NA
D gene: NA
J gene: TRBJ1-4
V gene: TRBV6-5
CDR3 protein: CASSYSRAWGMKLFF
CDR3 DNA: TGTGCCAGCAGTTACAGTCGTGCTTGGGGCATGAAACTGTTTTTT

clone size: many
D gene: NA
J gene: TRBJ2-7
V gene: TRBV7-9
CDR3 protein: CASSLGSSVDEQYF
CDR3 DNA: TGTGCCAGCAGCTTAGGTAGTAGCGTTGACGAGCAGTACTTC

clone size: NA
D gene: NA
J gene: TRBJ2-1
V gene: TRBV11-2
CDR3 protein: CASSYGTLYNEQFF
CDR3 DNA: TGTGCCAGCAGCTACGGGACTCTCTACAATGAGCAGTTCTTC

clone size: once
D gene: TRBD2
J gene: TRBJ2-2
V gene: TRBV5-6
CDR3 protein: CASSSRRGRDTGELFF
CDR3 DNA: TGTGCCAGCAGCTCGAGGCGGGGGAGGGACACCGGGGAGCTGTTTTTT

clone size: NA
D gene: NA
J gene: TRBJ1-3
V gene: TRBV27
CDR3 protein: CASSPSDRGVSGNTIYF
CDR3 DNA: TGTGCCAGCAGTCCGTCCGACCGGGGGGTGTCTGGAAACACCATATATTTT

clone size: NA
D gene: NA
J gene: TRBJ1-4
V gene: TRBV18
CDR3 protein: CASSPLGEKLFF
CDR3 DNA: TGTGCCAGCTCACCCCTCGGGGAAAAACTGTTTTTT

clone size: NA
D gene: NA
J gene: TRBJ1-1
V gene: TRBV5-5
CDR3 protein: CASSWGTKNTEAFF
CDR3 DNA: TGTGCCAGCAGCTGGGGGACAAAGAACACTGAAGCTTTCTTT

clone size: NA
D gene: TRBD1
J gene: TRBJ1-2
V gene: TRBV5-1
CDR3 protein: CASSLAGVGTGGYGYTF
CDR3 DNA: TGCGCCAGCAGCTTGGCCGGGGTCGGGACAGGGGGCTATGGCTACACCTTC

clone size: NA
D gene: TRBD1
J gene: TRBJ2-1
V gene: TRBV10-3
CDR3 protein: CAISGDRGYSYNEQFF
CDR3 DNA: TGTGCCATCAGCGGGGACAGGGGGTACTCCTACAATGAGCAGTTCTTC

clone size: NA
D gene: TRBD1
J gene: TRBJ1-6
V gene: TRBV3-1/TRBV3-2
CDR3 protein: CASSPGQGDSPLHF
CDR3 DNA: TGTGCCAGCAGTCCGGGACAGGGGGATTCACCCCTCCACTTT

clone size: few
D gene: TRBD1
J gene: TRBJ1-4
V gene: TRBV6-6
CDR3 protein: CASSTGQGAGGEKLFF
CDR3 DNA: TGTGCCAGCAGCACAGGACAGGGGGCCGGGGGCGAAAAACTGTTTTTT

clone size: NA
D gene: NA
J gene: TRBJ1-4
V gene: TRBV11-3
CDR3 protein: CASSFWGPNEKLFF
CDR3 DNA: TGTGCCAGCAGCTTTTGGGGGCCTAATGAAAAACTGTTTTTT

clone size: few
D gene: TRBD2
J gene: TRBJ2-7
V gene: TRBV5-4
CDR3 protein: CASSLKRGGDYEQYF
CDR3 DNA: TGTGCCAGCAGCTTGAAGCGGGGGGGGGACTACGAGCAGTACTTC

clone size: NA
D gene: NA
J gene: TRBJ2-1
V gene: TRBV4-1
CDR3 protein: CASSLGADEQFF
CDR3 DNA: TGCGCCAGCAGCCTAGGGGCCGATGAGCAGTTCTTC

clone size: NA
D gene: TRBD2
J gene: TRBJ2-1
V gene: TRBV11-2
CDR3 protein: CASSLGLAEYNEQFF
CDR3 DNA: TGTGCCAGCAGCTTAGGACTAGCGGAGTACAATGAGCAGTTCTTC

clone size: NA
D gene: NA
J gene: TRBJ2-2
V gene: TRBV28
CDR3 protein: CASSLRQGTYTGELFF
CDR3 DNA: TGTGCCAGCAGTTTACGGCAGGGGACGTATACCGGGGAGCTGTTTTTT

clone size: NA
D gene: NA
J gene: TRBJ1-6
V gene: TRBV14
CDR3 protein: CASSQVQSSAASPLHF
CDR3 DNA: TGTGCCAGCAGCCAGGTTCAGTCCAGCGCGGCTTCACCCCTCCACTTT

clone size: few
D gene: NA
J gene: TRBJ1-6
V gene: TRBV28
CDR3 protein: CASSRDIGSPLHF
CDR3 DNA: TGTGCCAGCAGTCGGGACATTGGGTCACCCCTCCACTTT